A selection of T cell receptor beta chains follows, all from one sample in a study of cytomegalovirus exposure and HLA in healthy donors. Here immunoSEQ multiplex PCR was the method, and the copy in TCRdb shows in-frame clones only, minus some. The sample contains 180,000 or so clones, roughly four fifths of which appear only once. Sequenced: PBMCs. The receptors stem from a female donor in good health and CMV-seronegative. Each CDR3 is given with its conserved first and last residue. The D gene is left open where the match is weak. Only part of the rows carry a size: once, few, many, or a class if the clone is expanded.

J gene,V gene,D gene,clone size,CDR3 DNA,CDR3 protein
TRBJ1-3,TRBV2,-,few,TGTGCCAGTACAGGCCTCTCTGGAAACACCATATATTTT,CASTGLSGNTIYF
TRBJ2-1,TRBV4-1,-,-,TGCGCCAGCAGCCTAGCAGGGTATGAGCAGTTCTTC,CASSLAGYEQFF
TRBJ2-3,TRBV4-2,-,-,TGTGCCAGCAGCCAAGTAGGCACAGATACGCAGTATTTT,CASSQVGTDTQYF
TRBJ1-1,TRBV9,-,few,TGTGCCAGCAGCGTAGGAGGAAGAACAGGTTCTACTGAAGCTTTCTTT,CASSVGGRTGSTEAFF
TRBJ1-2,TRBV5-6,-,once,TGTGCCAGCAGCTTACAGGTCGGAGGCTACACCTTC,CASSLQVGGYTF
TRBJ2-7,TRBV14,TRBD2,-,TGTGCCAGCAGCCAAGCCGGGACTAGCGGGACCAACGAGCAGTACTTC,CASSQAGTSGTNEQYF
TRBJ2-7,TRBV2,TRBD1,-,TGTGCCAGCAGAGGACAGGGGGCTTCCTACGAGCAGTACTTC,CASRGQGASYEQYF
TRBJ2-7,TRBV27,-,few,TGTGCCACCCGGGGGAGGTACGAGCAGTACTTC,CATRGRYEQYF
TRBJ1-1,TRBV10-3,TRBD1,-,TGTGCCATCGGGATGGGACAGAAGAACACTGAAGCTTTCTTT,CAIGMGQKNTEAFF
TRBJ1-4,TRBV14,-,-,TGTGCCAGCAGCCTCTACCGGAACGGGGTGGAAAAACTGTTTTTT,CASSLYRNGVEKLFF
TRBJ2-5,TRBV27,-,-,TGTGCCAGCAGTTCGGCCCGCAGCGGCCAAGAGACCCAGTACTTC,CASSSARSGQETQYF
TRBJ1-1,TRBV5-1,-,-,TGCGCCAGCAGCTTAGAGGGTGGGAACACTGAAGCTTTCTTT,CASSLEGGNTEAFF
TRBJ2-7,TRBV2,TRBD1,-,TGTGCCAGCAGTGAATACGTCAGGGGGACCTACGAGCAGTACTTC,CASSEYVRGTYEQYF
TRBJ1-4,TRBV11-2,-,-,TGTGCCAGCAGCCGAACGCAGGCGGGAACTAATGAAAAACTGTTTTTT,CASSRTQAGTNEKLFF
TRBJ2-7,TRBV27,-,few,TGTGCCAGCAGTGGTCTCATTAGTACGGTGGGCTCAAGCTCCTACGAGCAGTACTTC,CASSGLISTVGSSSYEQYF
TRBJ2-1,TRBV29-1,-,-,TGCAGCGTCACGCGCGGGCTTTGGAGCGAGCAGTTCTTC,CSVTRGLWSEQFF
TRBJ2-7,TRBV4-3,-,-,TGCGCCAGCAGCCATCAATTGGGGAGCGAGCAGTACTTC,CASSHQLGSEQYF
TRBJ1-5,TRBV6-6,-,-,TGTGCCAGCACCAATCAGGGAAGCAATCAGCCCCAGCATTTT,CASTNQGSNQPQHF
TRBJ2-5,TRBV27,-,-,TGTGCCAGCAGTCCGGAGGGGGAGACCCAGTACTTC,CASSPEGETQYF
TRBJ2-7,TRBV5-1,-,few,TGCGCCAGCAGCTTGGGACTAACCCAGGACCACGAGCAGTACTTC,CASSLGLTQDHEQYF
TRBJ2-1,TRBV11-3,-,few,TGTGCCAGCAGCTTAGAAAGCTACAGGAATGAGCAGTTCTTC,CASSLESYRNEQFF
TRBJ2-1,TRBV11-2,TRBD2,-,TGTGCCAGCAGCCCCACGGCGGGGGAATGGAATGAGCAGTTCTTC,CASSPTAGEWNEQFF
TRBJ2-5,TRBV19,TRBD2,-,TGTGCCAGTAGCCCCAGACTGCCCGGGGGGGGGATACAGAACTTC,CASSPRLPGGGIQNF
TRBJ2-5,TRBV30,-,few,TGTGCCTGGAGTGTTATGGCCAACCAAGAGACCCAGTACTTC,CAWSVMANQETQYF
TRBJ2-3,TRBV10-3,TRBD2,-,TGTGCCATCAGAAATAGCCCGGGACTAGCGGACAGCACAGATACGCAGTATTTT,CAIRNSPGLADSTDTQYF
TRBJ2-5,TRBV7-7,TRBD1,-,TGTGCCAGCAGCTGGAACAGGGGAGAGACCCAGTACTTC,CASSWNRGETQYF
TRBJ2-1,TRBV4-3,TRBD2,-,TGCGCCAGCAGCCAAGCTACCATGGGACTAGCTGATGAGCAGTTCTTC,CASSQATMGLADEQFF
TRBJ2-7,TRBV5-4,-,-,TGTGCCAGCAGCTTGCAGGGGAACTACAAGCAGTACTTC,CASSLQGNYKQYF
TRBJ1-4,TRBV19,-,-,TGTGCCAGTAGTGGAAGGGCGGTTGGGGAGGAAAAACTGTTTTTT,CASSGRAVGEEKLFF
TRBJ2-2,TRBV19,-,-,TGTGCCAGTAGTATAGGGTCAGGGGTCACCGGGGAGCTGTTTTTT,CASSIGSGVTGELFF
TRBJ2-7,TRBV7-9,TRBD2,-,TGTGCCAGCAGCTTCGGGGGGGAGCAGTACTTC,CASSFGGEQYF
TRBJ1-5,TRBV6-1,TRBD1,few,TGTGCCAGCAGATCACAGGGGGCTCGCAATCAGCCCCAGCATTTT,CASRSQGARNQPQHF
TRBJ2-7,TRBV9,TRBD2,-,TGTGCCAGCAGCCCCTCAAGCGGGGGTCCCGATTCCTACGAGCAGTACTTC,CASSPSSGGPDSYEQYF
TRBJ2-5,TRBV30,-,-,TGTGCCTGGAGTGTAGGGTGGACGGGATCTCAAGAGACCCAGTACTTC,CAWSVGWTGSQETQYF
TRBJ2-1,TRBV14,-,few,TGTGCCAGCAGCCAAGCGTATGAGCAGTTCTTC,CASSQAYEQFF
TRBJ2-7,TRBV7-6,-,-,TGTGCCAGCAGCTTAGTACAGGGGCGCGGGGATGAGCAGTACTTC,CASSLVQGRGDEQYF
TRBJ2-3,TRBV30,-,once,TGTGCCTGGAGCGCAGCGCTTGGAGATACGCAGTATTTT,CAWSAALGDTQYF
TRBJ1-1,TRBV5-1,-,-,TGCGCCAGCAGCTTGGTGGCGGGGCCGAACACTGAAGCTTTCTTT,CASSLVAGPNTEAFF
TRBJ2-7,TRBV4-1,-,few,TGCGCCAGCACCAATTTTCCCTACGAGCAGTACTTC,CASTNFPYEQYF
TRBJ1-1,TRBV7-5,-,-,TGTGTCAGAAGCTGCGCGGACAGGGGATGGGCCACTGAAGCTTTCTTT,CVRSCADRGWATEAFF
TRBJ2-7,TRBV6-5,-,-,TGTGCCAGCAGTAAGGGGGGGTGGAACGAGCAGTACTTC,CASSKGGWNEQYF
TRBJ1-1,TRBV6-5,-,once,TGTGCCAGCAGTTACTTTCGGGGTGGGACTGAAGCTTTCTTT,CASSYFRGGTEAFF
TRBJ1-6,TRBV4-3,-,-,TGCGCCAGCAGCCAAGATCTTGGCGGAGATTCACCCCTCCACTTT,CASSQDLGGDSPLHF
TRBJ1-1,TRBV18,-,-,TGTGCCAGCTCACCGCGGGGTCTGAACACTGAAGCTTTCTTT,CASSPRGLNTEAFF
TRBJ2-3,TRBV10-3,TRBD2,-,TGTGCCATCAGTCCTGTTAGCGGGGGGTCTGGGGCAGATACGCAGTATTTT,CAISPVSGGSGADTQYF
TRBJ1-6,TRBV2,TRBD1,once,TGTGCCAGCAGCCCTACCGGGACAGGGAATTCACCCCTCCACTTT,CASSPTGTGNSPLHF
TRBJ1-5,TRBV7-8,TRBD1,-,TGTGCCAGCAGCGGGACAGGGGGCAATCAGCCCCAGCATTTT,CASSGTGGNQPQHF
TRBJ2-1,TRBV6-9,-,-,TGTGCCAGCAGTTATCGGGGTTGGGAATACAATGAGCAGTTCTTC,CASSYRGWEYNEQFF